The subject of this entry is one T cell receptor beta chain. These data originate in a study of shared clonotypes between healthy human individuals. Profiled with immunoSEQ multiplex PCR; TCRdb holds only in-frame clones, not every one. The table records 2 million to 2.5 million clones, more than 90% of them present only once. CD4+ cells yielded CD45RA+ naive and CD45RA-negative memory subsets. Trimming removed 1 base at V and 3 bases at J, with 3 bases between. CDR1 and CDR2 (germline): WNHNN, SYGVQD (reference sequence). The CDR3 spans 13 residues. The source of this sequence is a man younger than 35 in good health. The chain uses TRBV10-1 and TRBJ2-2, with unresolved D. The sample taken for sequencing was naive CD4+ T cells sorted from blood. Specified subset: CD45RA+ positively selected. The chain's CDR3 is CASSEFYTGELFF. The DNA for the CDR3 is TGCGCCAGCAGTGAGTTCTACACCGGGGAGCTGTTTTTT.